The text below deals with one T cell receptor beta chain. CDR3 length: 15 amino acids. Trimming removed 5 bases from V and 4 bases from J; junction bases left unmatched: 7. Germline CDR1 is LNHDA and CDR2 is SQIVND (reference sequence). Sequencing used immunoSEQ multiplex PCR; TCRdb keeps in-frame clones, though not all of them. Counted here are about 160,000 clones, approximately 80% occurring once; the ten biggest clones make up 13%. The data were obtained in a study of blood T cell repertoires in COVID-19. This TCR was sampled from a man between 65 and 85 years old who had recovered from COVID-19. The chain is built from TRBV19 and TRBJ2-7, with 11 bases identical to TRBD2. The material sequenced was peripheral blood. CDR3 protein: CASSVLAGGSYEQYF. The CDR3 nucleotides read TGTGCCAGTAGTGTTCTAGCGGGAGGATCGTACGAGCAGTACTTC.